These 24 T cell receptor beta chains were all obtained from the same sample, sequenced in a study of blood T cells in healthy people across ages. A second PCR of about 7 to 12 cycles used a sample-barcoded 5' primer and a J-beta primer mix. TCRdb processed the 5' RACE reads anew with MiXCR; each CDR3 protein has one entry. This sample has around 1,800,000 distinct CDR3 sequences, with about two fifths found just once. Sequencing was carried out using blood. These receptors originate from a human donor in good health.

The chain joins TRBV7-2 to TRBJ1-2; D perhaps matches TRBD1 (5 bases). V lost 2 bases and J 7 bases, leaving 11 bases between the germline ends. Germline V gene sequence: CDR1 SGHTA, CDR2 FQGNSA. The CDR3 spans 13 residues. The CDR3 sequence: CASSLYAGSGYTF. The CDR3, as DNA: TGTGCCAGCAGCTTATATGCAGGGTCTGGCTACACCTTC.

There are many counts of this clonotype. J is TRBJ2-4 and V is TRBV7-9; D is perhaps TRBD1 (6 bases). Trimming left V 6 bases short and J 6 bases short, with 15 bases between. Per the germline V gene, CDR1 is SEHNR and CDR2 is FQNEAQ (reference sequence). This CDR3 has 14 residues. The CDR3 DNA sequence: TGTGCCAGCAGTTCGAGGACAGAGAGAAACATTCAGTACTTC. Protein sequence: CASSSRTERNIQYF.

The genes are TRBV12-3 or TRBV12-4 and TRBJ2-5, with 9 bases fitting TRBD1. This CDR3 has 15 amino acids. Trimming cost V 1 base and J 4 bases; bases outside gene matches: 4. The CDR3 sequence: CASSLGDRDGETQYF. CDR3 nucleotides: TGTGCCAGCAGTTTAGGGGACAGGGACGGAGAGACCCAGTACTTC.

The chain combines TRBV29-1 with TRBJ2-5; possibly TRBD1 for D (5 bases). Per germline, CDR1 SQVTM and CDR2 ANQGSEA. The CDR3 consists of 12 residues. Deletions cut 8 bases from V and 11 bases from J, with 21 bases between. This CDR3 is CSTGPSNNEQYF. The CDR3 DNA sequence: TGCAGCACAGGTCCAAGCAACAATGAGCAGTACTTC.

CDR3 coding DNA: TGTGCCAGCTCACCACGGGCGGGAGAGGAGACCCAGTACTTC. It is translated as CASSPRAGEETQYF. V gene TRBV18 combines with J gene TRBJ2-5; 7 bases align to TRBD2. Germline values: CDR1 KGHSH, CDR2 LQKENI. The ends lost 1 base at V and 5 bases at J; junction bases unmatched: 4. This CDR3 comprises 14 residues. Filled out from reference TRBV18 and TRBJ2-5, the complete variable domain reads NAGVMQNPRHLVRRRGQEARLRCSPMKGHSHVYWYRQLPEEGLKFMVYLQKENIIDESGMPKERFSAEFPKEGPSILRIQQVVRGDSAAYFCASSPRAGEETQYFGPGTRLLVL.

Here the CDR3 DNA reads TGTGCCATCAGTCATATGGACAGCAATGAGCAGTTCTTC. This gives the protein CAISHMDSNEQFF. This rearrangement joins TRBV10-3 to TRBJ2-1; D possibly corresponds to TRBD1 (6 bases). Trimming shortened V by 5 bases and J by 6 bases, and 11 bases separated the two germline ends. In germline, CDR1 is ENHRY, CDR2 SYGVKD. This CDR3 has 13 amino acids.

This clonotype was picked up one time. CDR3 sequence reads: CSARVQNNEKLFF. CDR3 DNA: TGCAGTGCTAGAGTGCAGAATAATGAAAAACTGTTTTTT. V and J are TRBV20-1 and TRBJ1-4; D is unclear. The CDR3 runs 13 residues. The germline CDR1 and CDR2 sequences are DFQATT and SNEGSKA (reference sequence). V lost 1 base and J 4 bases, leaving 7 bases between the germline ends.

CDR3 in amino acids: CSASSSLEQYF. DNA of the CDR3: TGCAGTGCTAGTTCTAGCCTCGAGCAGTACTTC. This chain joins TRBV20-1 and TRBJ2-5; tentatively, D is TRBD2 (5 bases). The better agreement between TRBJ2-7 and the DNA end casts doubt on the J call. The CDR3 sequence is 11 residues long. Germline CDR1 is DFQATT and CDR2 is SNEGSKA (reference sequence).

This clonotype was seen many times. This sequence joins TRBV12-3 or TRBV12-4 and TRBJ1-1; tentatively, D is TRBD1 (6 bases). With 1 base removed from V and 7 bases from J, the gap between germline ends came to 10 bases. This CDR3 contains 13 residues. This chain's CDR3 is CASSLGLQGEAFF. CDR3 nucleotides: TGTGCCAGCAGTTTAGGGTTACAGGGTGAAGCTTTCTTT.

This clonotype has more than one count but fewer than ten. Mismatch with germline at one junction end may stem from a read error. DNA of the CDR3: TGTGCCTGCAGCTTATCCATGAACAATGAGCAGTTCTTC. Encoded protein: CACSLSMNNEQFF. V gene TRBV7-3 combines with J gene TRBJ2-1; D not resolved. Looked up from germline, CDR1 is SGHTA and CDR2 is FQGTGA. The CDR3 is 13 residues long.

This sequence joins TRBV7-8 and TRBJ2-2; TRBD2 matches at 7 bases. V dropped 5 bases and J dropped 3; count of bases not matched to a gene: 9. Germline V lookup: CDR1 SGHVS, CDR2 FQNEAQ. The CDR3 spans 16 residues. CDR3 DNA sequence: TGTGCCAGCAGCCTGACTTTTGGGGGGGACACCGGGGAGCTGTTTTTT. Its protein is CASSLTFGGDTGELFF.

The chain has TRBV25-1 and TRBJ2-3; D is unresolved. The CDR3 has 13 amino acids. V was clipped by 4 bases and J by 4 bases, with 9 bases between them. Germline V gene sequence: CDR1 MGHDK, CDR2 SYGVNS. Written as DNA, the CDR3 is TGTGCCAGCAGTGCCTTTACCGCAGATACGCAGTATTTT. This codes for CASSAFTADTQYF.

V gene TRBV4-3 combines with J gene TRBJ2-5, with TRBD2 matching over 11 bases. The CDR3 spans 19 residues. CDR1 LGHNA and CDR2 YSLEER come from the germline V gene. Losses at the gene ends were 4 bases for V and 5 bases for J; bases not matched to a gene: 18. The CDR3 DNA reads TGCGCCAGCAGCCCCCGGTTAGCGGGGGGGCTGTTATACGGGGAGACCCAGTACTTC. This sequence encodes CASSPRLAGGLLYGETQYF.

V usage is TRBV7-2 and J usage is TRBJ1-2; perhaps TRBD1 as D (5 bases). The germline CDR1 and CDR2 sequences are SGHTA and FQGNSA. The CDR3 runs 15 residues. The V and J ends lost 1 base and 5 bases respectively, with 14 bases between them. This CDR3 is CASSLEVGAEYGYTF. The CDR3 DNA reads as TGTGCCAGCAGCTTAGAGGTCGGGGCTGAGTATGGCTACACCTTC.

The table lists this clonotype with a few counts. The V gene is TRBV7-6, the J gene TRBJ2-3, with D perhaps matching TRBD1 (6 bases). Germline-derived CDR1 and CDR2 are SGHVS and FNYEAQ. CDR3 length: 16 amino acids. Deletions cut 0 bases from V and 0 bases from J, with 10 bases between. CDR3 residues: CASSLAQGLSTDTQYF. In DNA, the CDR3 is TGTGCCAGCAGCTTAGCTCAGGGGCTTAGCACAGATACGCAGTATTTT.

The V call is TRBV27, the J call TRBJ2-5; the D gene is possibly TRBD1 (5 bases). The closer fit of TRBJ2-7 to the DNA end suggests the J call may be wrong. Germline V lookup: CDR1 MNHEY, CDR2 SMNVEV (reference sequence). This CDR3 contains 17 residues. The CDR3 DNA sequence: TGTGCCAGCAGTTTATTCGGTGTTCAGACAGCCTCCTACGAGCAGTACTTC. Translating gives CASSLFGVQTASYEQYF.

The chain has TRBV5-1 and TRBJ2-3; D assignment may be TRBD1 or TRBD2 (6 bases each). Deletions cut 7 bases from V and 2 bases from J, with 23 bases between. Germline-derived CDR1 and CDR2 are SGHRS and YFSETQ. The CDR3 is 17 residues long. The DNA for the CDR3 is TGCGCCAGCCGGGCCCCCGCCGAGGGGGGCACCACAGATACGCAGTATTTT. This sequence encodes CASRAPAEGGTTDTQYF. Based on the CDR3 plus reference TRBV5-1 and TRBJ2-3, the full variable domain is KAGVTQTPRYLIKTRGQQVTLSCSPISGHRSVSWYQQTPGQGLQFLFEYFSETQRNKGNFPGRFSGRQFSNSRSEMNVSTLELGDSALYLCASRAPAEGGTTDTQYFGPGTRLTVL.

The rearrangement links TRBV24-1 to TRBJ2-5, with 8 bases matching TRBD1. V shed 4 bases and J 11 bases; nucleotides not matched to a gene: 5. Per germline, CDR1 KGHDR and CDR2 SFDVKD. There are 12 residues in the CDR3. CDR3 coding DNA: TGTGCCACCAGTGACCGACAGGGGAAGCAGTACTTC. This gives the protein CATSDRQGKQYF.

The V gene is TRBV12-3 or TRBV12-4, the J gene TRBJ2-5; D tentatively reads TRBD1 or TRBD2 (5 bases each). The J call is doubtful: the DNA matches TRBJ2-1 better. The CDR3 sequence is 14 residues long. CDR3 nucleotides: TGTGCCAGCACCTCATCCGGGACCAAAGAGACCCAGTTCTTC. Translated, it gives CASTSSGTKETQFF.

This chain connects TRBV3-1 to TRBJ2-1, with 8 bases lining up with TRBD2. This CDR3 has 14 residues. The germline CDR1 and CDR2 sequences are LGHDT and YNNKEL (reference sequence). The V gene end was trimmed by 4 bases and the J gene end by 8 bases; junction bases not matched to a gene: 7. The DNA of the CDR3 is TGTGCCAGCAGCCCCGGACTAGCTTTCGATGAGCAGTTCTTC. This gives the protein CASSPGLAFDEQFF.

The V and J genes are TRBV29-1 and TRBJ2-7; perhaps TRBD1 as D (7 bases). The CDR3 is made up of 12 amino acids. Germline CDR1 reads SQVTM; CDR2 reads ANQGSEA. V was trimmed by 8 bases and J by 6 bases, leaving 17 bases between them. CDR3 DNA: TGCAGCATGGAGGGGGCGAGGAGCGAGCAGTACTTC. Translation: CSMEGARSEQYF.

This clonotype was recorded many times. The rearrangement uses TRBV7-9 and TRBJ1-2; perhaps TRBD1 as D (6 bases). V gave up 3 bases and J gave up 6 bases, with 11 bases separating them. Germline V gives CDR1 SEHNR, CDR2 FQNEAQ (reference sequence). The CDR3 is made up of 13 amino acids. CDR3 region: CASSFQGTDGYTF. The CDR3 DNA reads TGTGCCAGCAGCTTTCAGGGGACTGATGGCTACACCTTC.

The chain has TRBV20-1 and TRBJ2-5, with TRBD1 matching 11 bases. J was trimmed by 5 bases and V by 0 bases; bases with no gene match: 8. The CDR3 length is 16 residues. The germline CDR1 and CDR2 sequences are DFQATT and SNEGSKA (reference sequence). CDR3 nucleotides: TGCAGTGCTAGAGATCACGGACAGGGGGCTGGGGAGACCCAGTACTTC. Protein sequence: CSARDHGQGAGETQYF.

The chain uses TRBV2 and TRBJ2-5, with 9 bases lining up with TRBD1. CDR1 and CDR2 (germline): SNHLY, FYNNEI. After removal of 2 bases from V and 2 bases from J, the junction contained 6 bases not matched to a gene. The length of the CDR3 is 16 residues. CDR3 DNA: TGTGCCAGCAGTGAACCGACAGGGGGAATTCAAGAGACCCAGTACTTC. Protein sequence: CASSEPTGGIQETQYF.